This TCR beta chain comes out of a study of T cells in Graves' hyperthyroidism and ophthalmopathy. Regions amplified from RNA transcripts were the TCR beta CDR3 regions. HTBI primers were the set used in a first-round RT-PCR of the TCR CDR3. TCRdb analysed the multiplex PCR reads with MiXCR anew, one entry per CDR3 protein. The table shows around 240,000 distinct CDR3 sequences, with roughly 15% occurring only once. This clonotype was detected a few times. The TCR was taken from a woman younger than 35 with Graves' ophthalmopathy. The sequenced material came from blood.

CDR3 sequence reads: CASRGTDSGNTIYF. The CDR3 nucleotides read TGTGCCAGCAGAGGGACTGACTCTGGAAACACCATATATTTT. The chain couples TRBV28 to TRBJ1-3, with D tentatively TRBD1 (5 bases). This CDR3 is built from 14 residues. CDR1 is MDHEN, CDR2 SYDVKM, per germline. V lost 6 bases and J 0 bases, leaving 9 bases between the germline ends.